The 7 T cell receptor beta chains given below trace back to one sample, sequenced in a study of CD8 T cells in ankylosing spondylitis (dated by TCRdb to 2015 to 2018). Library preparation used 5' RACE. Sequencing was performed on an Illumina HiSeq 2500. TCRdb itself trimmed the public reads at Q25 with fastp, ran MiXCR and retained productive beta chains. Records with the same CDR3 protein are collapsed into one entry carrying the most frequent genes and DNA. The sample data list roughly 180,000 distinct CDR3 sequences, and around 9.6% of these were observed just once. The ten top clones hold about 16% of the sample. Sequences were obtained from blood, either unsorted or a sorted T cell fraction (not recorded which). All receptors come from a female donor with ankylosing spondylitis or in good health (not recorded which).

This clonotype was seen ten or more times. This chain connects TRBV28 to TRBJ2-1; possible D gene TRBD2, 5 bases. Per germline, CDR1 MDHEN and CDR2 SYDVKM. This CDR3 comprises 16 residues. V was trimmed by 1 base and J by 0 bases, leaving 10 bases between them. CDR3 sequence (DNA): TGTGCCAGCAGTTTATCGTCGGGGAGCTCCTACAATGAGCAGTTCTTC. Translation gives CASSLSSGSSYNEQFF.

This clonotype was counted a few times. CDR3 in DNA: TGTGCCAGCAGCTCTCCCGCGACAGAGGCCTACGAGCAGTACTTC. The encoded protein is CASSSPATEAYEQYF. The chain recombines TRBV6-1 with TRBJ2-7; D is possibly TRBD1 (5 bases). The CDR3 is 15 amino acids. Trimming stripped 6 bases from V and 2 bases from J, with 17 bases between. Germline V gene sequence: CDR1 MNHNS, CDR2 SASEGT.

The genes are TRBV12-3 or TRBV12-4 and TRBJ1-3, with D hard to call. Trimming removed 2 bases from V and 0 bases from J, with 8 bases in between. The CDR3 spans 15 residues. This chain's CDR3 is CASSLRTSSGNTIYF. The CDR3 DNA reads as TGTGCCAGCAGTTTAAGGACGAGCTCTGGAAACACCATATATTTT.

This clonotype appeared a single time. With a much larger clone just one base away, this may be a read error. The V call is TRBV9, the J call TRBJ2-7; D not resolved. Germline V lookup: CDR1 SGDLS, CDR2 YYNGEE. This CDR3 contains 13 residues. This CDR3 is CAISPGGAYEQYF. The CDR3 region has the DNA TGTGCCATCAGCCCCGGCGGAGCCTACGAGCAGTACTTC.

This clonotype was picked up a small number of times. J is TRBJ2-1 and V is TRBV5-1; TRBD2 agrees at 9 bases. The CDR3 extends over 14 amino acids. The V gene end was trimmed by 0 bases and the J gene end by 7 bases; junction bases not matched to a gene: 2. The germline V gene has CDR1 SGHRS and CDR2 YFSETQ. The CDR3 DNA sequence: TGCGCCAGCAGCTTGGGCGGGAGGGCTAATGAGCAGTTCTTC. It is translated as CASSLGGRANEQFF.

This clonotype has ten or more counts. The chain uses TRBV5-1 and TRBJ2-7; the match to TRBD2 covers 10 bases. The CDR3 covers 15 residues. After removal of 4 bases from V and 5 bases from J, the junction contained 9 bases not matched to a gene. Germline lookup yields CDR1 SGHRS and CDR2 YFSETQ. For the CDR3, the DNA is TGCGCCAGCAGCGATACTCTAGCGGGAGTTGACGAGCAGTACTTC. This sequence encodes CASSDTLAGVDEQYF.

The J gene is TRBJ2-7, the V gene TRBV6-1; D is perhaps TRBD2 (5 bases). The V end was cut by 7 bases, the J end by 7 bases, with 23 bases between. The germline V gene encodes CDR1 MNHNS and CDR2 SASEGT. This CDR3 contains 15 residues. DNA of the CDR3: TGTGCCAGCACCCGAGGCGACCCTCCAACGGGGGAGCAGTACTTC. The encoded protein is CASTRGDPPTGEQYF.